Included here is one T cell receptor (beta chain) sequence, with context. This sample's treatment: preoperative locoregional IRX-2 cytokine immunotherapy. This phase Ib study tested locoregional IRX-2 cytokine immunotherapy given before surgery. Trimming took off 5 bases at V and 2 bases at J, with 15 bases between the two ends. Germline values: CDR1 SGHNT, CDR2 YENEEA. This CDR3 region has 15 residues. The sample comes from a study of preoperative IRX-2 immunotherapy in early breast cancer. Sequencing used immunoSEQ multiplex PCR; TCRdb keeps in-frame clones, though not all of them. There are tens of thousands of clones in the sample; 80% to 90% occur only once, and 1.5% lies in the top ten.

This sequence joins TRBV11-3 and TRBJ2-5; perhaps D is TRBD1 or TRBD2 (6 bases each). Sequenced here: lymph node tissue, sampled after IRX-2 immunotherapy. This clonotype originated in a human donor with breast cancer. CDR3 DNA: TGTGCCAGCAGCCAGTACGGGGGCAGACAAGAGACCCAGTACTTC. The encoded protein is CASSQYGGRQETQYF.